This T cell receptor (beta chain) comes out of a study of cytomegalovirus exposure and HLA in healthy donors. Whole-study results and caveats: In vitro, a few CMV-associated chains proved specific for CMV antigens.

The donors were part of the validation cohort of roughly 110 subjects. That cohort was separate from the first cohort, which comprised 666 subjects. V dropped 4 bases and J dropped 3 bases, with 17 bases sitting between them. Germline values: CDR1 SGHRS, CDR2 YFSETQ. The CDR3 runs 15 residues. The repertoire was sequenced with immunoSEQ multiplex PCR; TCRdb's copy has only in-frame clones and lacks some. The sample consists of 200,000 to 250,000 clones, about nine tenths of them appearing once. As regards this clone: Its specificity is not known.

The sample taken for sequencing was PBMCs. This chain joins TRBV5-1 and TRBJ2-7; a weak D match, TRBD1 (6 bases). This TCR was recovered from a young woman in good health and CMV-seronegative. The CDR3 loop reads CASSTSGTLRYEQYF. Here the CDR3 DNA reads TGCGCCAGCAGCACCTCCGGGACACTTCGCTACGAGCAGTACTTC.